The clone carrying this T cell receptor beta chain was counted only a few times. Its antigen remains unknown. TCRdb re-called the 5' RACE reads through MiXCR, storing one row per CDR3 protein. Of 85,000 to 130,000 distinct CDR3 sequences listed, approximately 15% are singletons. This sample is drawn from a study of T-cell memory formation after mild COVID-19. Study overall: Clustering of TCRs was largely donor specific.

Findings and limits, study-wide: Specificity for SARS-CoV-2 was not confirmed among the second-wave clones peaking on day 37. Contracting CD4+ clones sat mainly in CM and EM; CD8+ in EMRA.

Germline V gives CDR1 SGHRS, CDR2 YFSETQ. Unmatched junction bases numbered 4, after V lost 1 base and J lost 8 bases. This CDR3 is built from 14 residues. The sequenced material came from PBMCs or a T cell subset sorted from them (not recorded which). The source is an adult woman who had mild COVID-19 (a few samples of this study predate the infection). Cell type and time point are not known. The gene calls are TRBV5-1 and TRBJ2-1, with TRBD2 matching 9 bases. CDR3 loop: CASSLSSGSYEQFF. The CDR3 nucleotides are TGCGCCAGCAGCTTGAGTAGCGGGAGCTATGAGCAGTTCTTC. Based on the CDR3 plus reference TRBV5-1 and TRBJ2-1, the full variable domain is KAGVTQTPRYLIKTRGQQVTLSCSPISGHRSVSWYQQTPGQGLQFLFEYFSETQRNKGNFPGRFSGRQFSNSRSEMNVSTLELGDSALYLCASSLSSGSYEQFFGPGTRLTVL.